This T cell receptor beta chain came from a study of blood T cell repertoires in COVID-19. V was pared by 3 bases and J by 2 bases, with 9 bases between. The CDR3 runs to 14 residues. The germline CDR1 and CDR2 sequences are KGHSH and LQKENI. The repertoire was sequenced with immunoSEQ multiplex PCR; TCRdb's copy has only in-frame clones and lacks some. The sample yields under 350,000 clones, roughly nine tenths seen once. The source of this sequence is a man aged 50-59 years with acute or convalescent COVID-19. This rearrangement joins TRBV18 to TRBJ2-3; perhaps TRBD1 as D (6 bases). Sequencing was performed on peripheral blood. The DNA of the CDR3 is TGTGCCAGCTCACCGGCAGGGGCCACAGATACGCAGTATTTT. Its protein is CASSPAGATDTQYF.